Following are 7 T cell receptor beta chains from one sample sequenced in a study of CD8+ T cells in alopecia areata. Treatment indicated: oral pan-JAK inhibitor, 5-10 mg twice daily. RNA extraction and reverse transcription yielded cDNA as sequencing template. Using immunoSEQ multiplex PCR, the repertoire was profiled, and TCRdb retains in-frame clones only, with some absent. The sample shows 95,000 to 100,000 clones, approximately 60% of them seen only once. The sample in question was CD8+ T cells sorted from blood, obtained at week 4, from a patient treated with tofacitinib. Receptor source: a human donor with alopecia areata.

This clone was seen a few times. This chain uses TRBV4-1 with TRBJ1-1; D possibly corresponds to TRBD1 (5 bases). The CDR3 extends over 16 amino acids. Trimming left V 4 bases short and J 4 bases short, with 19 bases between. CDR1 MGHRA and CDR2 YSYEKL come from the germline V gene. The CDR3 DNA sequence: TGCGCCAGCAGCCCGGTGTCGGGGCTTGACGTCACTGAAGCTTTCTTT. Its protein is CASSPVSGLDVTEAFF.

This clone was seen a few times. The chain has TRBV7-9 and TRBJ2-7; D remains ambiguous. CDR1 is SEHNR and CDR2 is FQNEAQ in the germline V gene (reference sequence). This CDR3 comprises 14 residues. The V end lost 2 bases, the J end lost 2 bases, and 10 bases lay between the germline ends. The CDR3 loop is CASSLLGQAYEQYF. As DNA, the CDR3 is TGTGCCAGCAGCTTATTAGGTCAGGCCTACGAGCAGTACTTC.

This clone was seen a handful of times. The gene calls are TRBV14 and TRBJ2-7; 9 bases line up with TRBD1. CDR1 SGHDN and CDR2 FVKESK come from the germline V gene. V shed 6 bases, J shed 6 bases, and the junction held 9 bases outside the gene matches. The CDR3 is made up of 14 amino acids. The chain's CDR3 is CASRSGTGRGEQYF. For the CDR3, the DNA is TGTGCCAGCAGGTCCGGGACAGGGAGGGGCGAGCAGTACTTC.

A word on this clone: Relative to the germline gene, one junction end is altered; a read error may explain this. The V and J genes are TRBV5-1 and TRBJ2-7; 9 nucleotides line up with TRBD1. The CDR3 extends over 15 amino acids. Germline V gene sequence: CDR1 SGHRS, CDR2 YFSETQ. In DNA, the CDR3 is TGCGCCAGCAGTGCCCCCGGGACAGGGTCCTCCGAGCAGTACTTC. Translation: CASSAPGTGSSEQYF.

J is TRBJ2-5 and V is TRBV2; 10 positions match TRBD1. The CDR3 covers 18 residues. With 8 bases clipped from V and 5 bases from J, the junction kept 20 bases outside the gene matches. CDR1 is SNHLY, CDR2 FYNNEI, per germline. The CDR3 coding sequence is TGTGCCAGCTCTCAAACGGGGTCTGTGGACAGGGGGTCCGAGACCCAGTACTTC. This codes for CASSQTGSVDRGSETQYF.

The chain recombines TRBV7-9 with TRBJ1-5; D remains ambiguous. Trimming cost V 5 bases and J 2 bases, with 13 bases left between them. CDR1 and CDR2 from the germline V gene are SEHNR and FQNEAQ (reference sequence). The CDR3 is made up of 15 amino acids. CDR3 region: CASSPGGDGNQPQHF. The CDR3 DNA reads TGTGCCAGCAGCCCGGGTGGGGATGGCAATCAGCCCCAGCATTTT. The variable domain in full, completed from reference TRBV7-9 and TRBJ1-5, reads DTGVSQNPRHKITKRGQNVTFRCDPISEHNRLYWYRQTLGQGPEFLTYFQNEAQLEKSRLLSDRFSAERPKGSFSTLEIQRTEQGDSAMYLCASSPGGDGNQPQHFGDGTRLSIL.

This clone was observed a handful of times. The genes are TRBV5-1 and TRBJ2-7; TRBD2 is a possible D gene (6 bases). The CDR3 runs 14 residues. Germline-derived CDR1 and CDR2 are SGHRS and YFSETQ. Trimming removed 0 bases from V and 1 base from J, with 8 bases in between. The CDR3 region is CASSLAGGSYEQYF. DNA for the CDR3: TGCGCCAGCAGCTTGGCCGGAGGGTCCTACGAGCAGTACTTC.